The subject of this entry is one T cell receptor (beta chain). No antigen is known for it. These data originate in a study of T cells after yellow fever vaccination. Study observations and caveats: Though it reached lower strength, the secondary response hit its peak faster, day 5 versus 15.

The CDR3 sequence is 14 residues long. The germline gives CDR1 SEHNR, CDR2 FQNEAQ (reference sequence). The germline V and J ends were trimmed by 3 bases and 1 base, with 9 bases remaining between them. One entry per CDR3 protein results from TCRdb running MiXCR on the 5' RACE reads. Of 400,000 or so distinct CDR3 sequences listed, approximately 18% are singletons. The material sequenced was PBMCs, taken before the yellow fever booster vaccination. The source of this sequence is a man younger than 35 who received the YFV17D yellow fever vaccine. The chain carries TRBV7-9 and TRBJ2-5; D is unclear. The CDR3 DNA follows: TGTGCCAGCAGCTTCTCCTCTCCCCAAGAGACCCAGTACTTC. This codes for CASSFSSPQETQYF.